The sequence of this TCR beta chain was determined in a study of OX40 agonist ivuxolimab in advanced cancers. Findings and limits, study-wide: Clonal expansion by week 6 occurred in CD4+ and CD8+ blood T cells (at 0.1 to 3.0 mg/kg).

The CDR3 has 12 residues. In germline, CDR1 is SGHNT, CDR2 YENEEA. V gave up 3 bases and J gave up 8 bases, with 7 bases separating them. A remark on this clone: Its antigen remains unidentified.

The table came from immunoSEQ multiplex PCR; TCRdb's copy has only in-frame clones and leaves some out. The profile shows 70,000 to 75,000 clones, approximately 90% of them singletons. Sequences were derived from CD4+ or CD8+ T cells sorted from blood, sampled in a trial of the OX40 agonist ivuxolimab. This receptor was taken from an adult with an advanced solid tumor such as melanoma, head and neck, liver or kidney cancer. The chain couples TRBV11-3 to TRBJ2-2; no firm D call. The CDR3 is CASSFGVGELFF. The CDR3 region has the DNA TGTGCCAGCAGCTTTGGGGTGGGGGAGCTGTTTTTT. The whole variable domain, filled in from reference TRBV11-3 and TRBJ2-2, reads EAGVVQSPRYKIIEKKQPVAFWCNPISGHNTLYWYLQNLGQGPELLIRYENEEAVDDSQLPKDRFSAERLKGVDSTLKIQPAELGDSAVYLCASSFGVGELFFGEGSRLTVL.